This T cell receptor (beta chain) was recorded in a study of T cell changes during pregnancy in multiple sclerosis. Generated by immunoSEQ multiplex PCR, the TCRdb table keeps only in-frame clones and is missing some. The table has more than 55,000 clones, 91% seen once; the top ten hold 2.2%. The CDR3 totals 13 residues. The ends were cut back, 6 bases at V and 5 bases at J, with 10 bases in the middle. Germline V lookup: CDR1 LNHDA, CDR2 SQIVND (reference sequence). V usage is TRBV19 and J usage is TRBJ1-4, with D maybe TRBD1 (6 bases). This receptor was taken from a female donor in good health, enrolled as a control in a pregnancy study. The material sequenced was peripheral blood, taken in the third trimester of pregnancy. The CDR3 DNA follows: TGTGCCAGTAGGGCTCAGGGGAATGAAAAACTGTTTTTT. Translation: CASRAQGNEKLFF.